This paragraph covers one T cell receptor beta chain sequence. Its antigen is unidentified. This entry belongs to a study of T cell repertoires in cytomegalovirus infection. Study details: In the study, CMV epitopes included recently identified HLA-C-restricted and well-studied HLA-B-restricted ones. TCR beta signatures that were public indicated CMV infection and matching HLA type. General study points: HLA-C-restricted, CMV-specific TCR beta clonotypes were dominant ex vivo. Cumulative public TCR beta family frequency identified CMV carriers with the relevant HLA.

TCRdb independently ran MiXCR on the reads; one entry per CDR3 protein. The data hold 110,000 to 150,000 distinct CDR3 sequences, with 32% observed a single time. This sample comprised CD8+ T cells from cultured PBMCs, obtained from culture after CMV antigen stimulation. The sequence was collected from a human donor in good health (CMV status not recorded). Some clones in this sample may be carry-over from other donors' samples.

CDR3 residues: CASSLLDRQETQYF. CDR3 DNA sequence: TGTGCCAGCAGCTTGCTGGACAGACAAGAGACCCAGTACTTC. The chain links TRBV13 to TRBJ2-5; TRBD1 is a possible D gene (6 bases). Trimming took off 3 bases at V and 2 bases at J, with 10 bases between the two ends. CDR1 and CDR2 (germline): PRHDT, FYEKMQ (reference sequence). The CDR3 totals 14 residues.